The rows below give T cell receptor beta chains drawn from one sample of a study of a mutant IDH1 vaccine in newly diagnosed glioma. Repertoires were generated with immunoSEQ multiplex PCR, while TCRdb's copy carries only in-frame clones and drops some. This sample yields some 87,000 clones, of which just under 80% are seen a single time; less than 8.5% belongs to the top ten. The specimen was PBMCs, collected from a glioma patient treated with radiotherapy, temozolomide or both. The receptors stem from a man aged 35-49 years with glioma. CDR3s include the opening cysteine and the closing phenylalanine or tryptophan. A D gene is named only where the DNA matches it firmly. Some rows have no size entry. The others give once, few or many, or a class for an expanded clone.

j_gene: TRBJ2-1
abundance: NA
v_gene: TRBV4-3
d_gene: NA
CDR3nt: TGCGCCAGCAGCCAAGATCCTGGGACTCTTAAATACAATGAGCAGTTCTTC
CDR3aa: CASSQDPGTLKYNEQFF

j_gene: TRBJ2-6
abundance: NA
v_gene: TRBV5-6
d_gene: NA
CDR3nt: TGTGCCAGCAGCTTTCCAAGCTCTGGGGCCAACGTCCTGACTTTC
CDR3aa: CASSFPSSGANVLTF

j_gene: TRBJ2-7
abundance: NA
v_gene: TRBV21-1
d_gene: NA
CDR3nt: TGTGCCAGCAGCAAAGCCAGCGGGGGCGCTTTCTACGAGCAGTACTTC
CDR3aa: CASSKASGGAFYEQYF

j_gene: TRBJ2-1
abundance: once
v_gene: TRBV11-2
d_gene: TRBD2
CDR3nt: TGTGCCAGCAGCCCCTTTTTCAGCGGGGGCTACAATGAGCAGTTCTTC
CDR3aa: CASSPFFSGGYNEQFF

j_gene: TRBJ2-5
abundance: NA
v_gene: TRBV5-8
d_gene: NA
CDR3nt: TGTGCCAGCAGCTTTATGCCCCAGTACTTC
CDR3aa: CASSFMPQYF

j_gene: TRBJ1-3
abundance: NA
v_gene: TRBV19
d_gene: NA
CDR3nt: TGTGCCACCACCCGACACGACCCTGGAAACACCATATATTTT
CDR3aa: CATTRHDPGNTIYF

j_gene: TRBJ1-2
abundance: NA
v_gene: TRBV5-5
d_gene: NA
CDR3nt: TGTGCCAGCAGCTTGGACCCTCTTTCTAACTATGGCTACACCTTC
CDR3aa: CASSLDPLSNYGYTF

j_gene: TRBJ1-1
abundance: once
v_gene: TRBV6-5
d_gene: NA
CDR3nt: TGTGCCGGCAGTTACCTGACAGCGAACACTGAAGCTTTCTTT
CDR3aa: CAGSYLTANTEAFF

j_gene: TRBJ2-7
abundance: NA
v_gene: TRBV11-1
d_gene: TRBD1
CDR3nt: TGTGCCAGCAGCCTGGGACAGTCCTACGAGCAGTACTTC
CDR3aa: CASSLGQSYEQYF

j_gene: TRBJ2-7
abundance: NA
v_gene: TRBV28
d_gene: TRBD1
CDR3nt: TGTGCCAGCAGTTTCTCCGGGACAGGGGTCTACGAGCAGTACTTC
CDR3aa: CASSFSGTGVYEQYF

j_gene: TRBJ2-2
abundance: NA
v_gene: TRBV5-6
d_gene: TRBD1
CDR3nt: TGTGCCAGCAGACACGAAGACAGGGGGCGCTTTACCGGGGAGCTGTTTTTT
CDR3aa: CASRHEDRGRFTGELFF

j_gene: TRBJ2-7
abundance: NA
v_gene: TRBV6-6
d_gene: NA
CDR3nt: TGTGCCAGCAGCGATACCGACCCGGGCGCCGAGCAGTACTTC
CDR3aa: CASSDTDPGAEQYF

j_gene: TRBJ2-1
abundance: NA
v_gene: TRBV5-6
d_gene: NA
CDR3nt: TGTGCCAGCAGCTTGGAATATGAGCAGTTCTTC
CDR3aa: CASSLEYEQFF

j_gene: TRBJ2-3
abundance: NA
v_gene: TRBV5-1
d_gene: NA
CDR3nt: TGCGCCAGTACCAGCGGGCGAGGAATAAGCACAGATACGCAGTATTTT
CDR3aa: CASTSGRGISTDTQYF

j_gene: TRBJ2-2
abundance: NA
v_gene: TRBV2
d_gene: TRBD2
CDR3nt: TGTGCCAGCAGCCGCGAGCGGGGGGGCGCCACCGGGGAGCTGTTTTTT
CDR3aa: CASSRERGGATGELFF

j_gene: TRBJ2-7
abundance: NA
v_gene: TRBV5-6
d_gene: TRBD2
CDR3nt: TGTGCCAGCAGCTCGGTTAGCGGGATTGACTACGAGCAGTACTTC
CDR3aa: CASSSVSGIDYEQYF

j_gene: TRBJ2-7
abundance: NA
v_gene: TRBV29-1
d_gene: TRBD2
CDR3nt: TGCAGCGTTGTCCTAGCGGGAGCGTTGAACGAGCAGTACTTC
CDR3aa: CSVVLAGALNEQYF

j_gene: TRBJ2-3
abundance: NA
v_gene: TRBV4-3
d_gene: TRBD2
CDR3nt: TGCGCCAGCAGCCCGCGTGAAGCGGGAGGGTCAGATACGCAGTATTTT
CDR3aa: CASSPREAGGSDTQYF

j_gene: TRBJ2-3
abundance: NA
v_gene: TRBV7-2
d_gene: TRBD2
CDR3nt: TGTGCCAGCAGCCCCCGGGGGGGTCCGGGGCCGGGTACGCAGTATTTT
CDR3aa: CASSPRGGPGPGTQYF

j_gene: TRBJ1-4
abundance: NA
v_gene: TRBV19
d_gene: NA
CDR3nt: TGTGCCAGTAGTATAGGACTCTCCGAAGCGGATGAAAAACTGTTTTTT
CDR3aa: CASSIGLSEADEKLFF

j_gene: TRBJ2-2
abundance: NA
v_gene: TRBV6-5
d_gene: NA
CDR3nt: TGTGCCAGCAGCCTACAGGGCGTCGGGGAGCTGTTTTTT
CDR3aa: CASSLQGVGELFF

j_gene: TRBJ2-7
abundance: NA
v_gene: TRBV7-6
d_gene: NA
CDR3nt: TGTGCCAGCAGCCCTATCCTCTTACACGAGCAGTACTTC
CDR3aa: CASSPILLHEQYF

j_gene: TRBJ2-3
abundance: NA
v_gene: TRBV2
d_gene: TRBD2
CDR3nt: TGTGCCAGCGGAGTGTGGAGGGGGCTAGCGGGAAACGCAGATACGCAGTATTTT
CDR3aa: CASGVWRGLAGNADTQYF

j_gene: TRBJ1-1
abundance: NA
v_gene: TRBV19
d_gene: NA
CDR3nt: TGTGCCAGTAGTATGAGACTGAACACTGAAGCTTTCTTT
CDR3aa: CASSMRLNTEAFF

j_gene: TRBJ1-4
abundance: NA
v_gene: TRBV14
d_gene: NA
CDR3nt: TGTGCCAGCAGCAGCTATAATGAAAAACTGTTTTTT
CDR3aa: CASSSYNEKLFF

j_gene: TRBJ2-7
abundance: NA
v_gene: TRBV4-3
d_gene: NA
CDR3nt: TGCGCCAGCAGCCAGGTACTAGGGGGCGAGCAGTACTTC
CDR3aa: CASSQVLGGEQYF

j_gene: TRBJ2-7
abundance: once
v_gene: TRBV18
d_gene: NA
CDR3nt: TGTGCCAGCTCACTTAGGACAGCCTCCTACGAGCAGTACTTC
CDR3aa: CASSLRTASYEQYF

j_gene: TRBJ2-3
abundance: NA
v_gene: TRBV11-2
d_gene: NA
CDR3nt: TGTGCCAGCAGCCCGCCAGCCACAGATACGCAGTATTTT
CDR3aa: CASSPPATDTQYF

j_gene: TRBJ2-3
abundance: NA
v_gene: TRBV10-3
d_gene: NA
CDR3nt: TGTGCCATCAGTGAGGAAAACAGGGGCACAGATACGCAGTATTTT
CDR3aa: CAISEENRGTDTQYF

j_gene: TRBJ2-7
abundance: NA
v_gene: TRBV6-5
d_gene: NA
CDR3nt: TGTGCCAGCAGTTTATCCGGGACATTACTCTACGAGCAGTACTTC
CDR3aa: CASSLSGTLLYEQYF

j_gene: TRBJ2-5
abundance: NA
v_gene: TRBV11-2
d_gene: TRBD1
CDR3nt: TGTGCCAGCAGCTCAGAACGACAGGGGTTGGAAGAGACCCAGTACTTC
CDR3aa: CASSSERQGLEETQYF

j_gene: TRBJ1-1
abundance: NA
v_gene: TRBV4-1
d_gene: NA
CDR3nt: TGCGCCAGCAGCCTCGGGGGCGGGAACACTGAAGCTTTCTTT
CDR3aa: CASSLGGGNTEAFF

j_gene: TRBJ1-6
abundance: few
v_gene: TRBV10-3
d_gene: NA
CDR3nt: TGTGCCATCAGTGAGTTGACAGTCAGCTCCTATAATTCACCCCTCCACTTT
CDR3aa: CAISELTVSSYNSPLHF

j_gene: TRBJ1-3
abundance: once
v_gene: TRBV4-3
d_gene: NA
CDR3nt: TGCGCCAGCAGCCAAGAACTGGGGGCGGGAAACACCATATATTTT
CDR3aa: CASSQELGAGNTIYF

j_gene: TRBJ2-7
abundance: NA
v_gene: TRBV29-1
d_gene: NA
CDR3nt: TGCAGCGTTGAAATTATGGAGGCTCGTTCCTACGAGCAGTACTTC
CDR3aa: CSVEIMEARSYEQYF

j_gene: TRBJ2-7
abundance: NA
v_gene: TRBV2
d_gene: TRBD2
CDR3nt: TGTGCCAGCAGTTCAGGGACTACTAGAGCTTATTACGAGCAGTACTTC
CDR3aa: CASSSGTTRAYYEQYF

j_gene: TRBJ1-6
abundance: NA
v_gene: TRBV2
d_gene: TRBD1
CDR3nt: TGTGCCAGCAGGGACAGGGAAGGAGGGTCACCCCTCCACTTT
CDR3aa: CASRDREGGSPLHF

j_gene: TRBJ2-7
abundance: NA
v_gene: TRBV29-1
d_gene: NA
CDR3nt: TGCAGCGTTCGTTCATTGCGGGGGCGGGCCTACGAGCAGTACTTC
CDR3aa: CSVRSLRGRAYEQYF

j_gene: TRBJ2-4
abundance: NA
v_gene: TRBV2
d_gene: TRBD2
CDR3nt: TGTGCCAGCAGTAGCGGGGGGTCCAAAAACATTCAGTACTTC
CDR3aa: CASSSGGSKNIQYF

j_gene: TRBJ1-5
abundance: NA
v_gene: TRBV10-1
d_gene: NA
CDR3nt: TGCGCCAGCAGTATGGACGGGCAGCCCCAGCATTTT
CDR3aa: CASSMDGQPQHF